This T cell receptor beta chain is drawn from a study of blood T cell repertoires in COVID-19. From germline, CDR1 is KGHSH and CDR2 LQKENI. V lost 3 bases, J lost 9 bases, and 12 bases lay in between. This CDR3 has 13 amino acids. This clone has a single count. Sequencing was performed with immunoSEQ multiplex PCR; in TCRdb, only in-frame clones are kept and a portion is missing. The sample has fewer than 40,000 clones, more than 85% seen once; the top ten hold 12%. The chain couples TRBV18 to TRBJ2-1, with a weak D call TRBD2 (6 bases). This clonotype was obtained from a human donor in a cohort sampled during active COVID-19. The source material was peripheral blood. CDR3 in DNA: TGTGCCAGCTCACCGGACTTGGGGGGTGAGCAGTTCTTC. Protein: CASSPDLGGEQFF.